The rows below give T cell receptor beta chains drawn from one sample of a study of CDR3 diversity in severe acne. TCRdb recomputed calls from the PCR reads with MiXCR, one row per CDR3 protein. Of more than 80,000 distinct CDR3 sequences in the sample, about half were seen once. Input material: blood. The receptor source for this set is a male donor with severe acne vulgaris. Both conserved end residues are part of each CDR3. D genes are given only for firm matches. Rows may omit the clone size; those that give it use once, few, many or a size class.

j_gene: TRBJ2-1; abundance: many; d_gene: TRBD2; v_gene: TRBV14; CDR3aa: CASSLQGLGTIEQFF; CDR3nt: TGTGCCAGCAGCCTACAGGGACTAGGTACAATTGAGCAGTTCTTC
j_gene: TRBJ1-5; abundance: few; d_gene: .; v_gene: TRBV19; CDR3aa: CASSKVGGLGLPQHF; CDR3nt: TGTGCCAGTAGTAAGGTGGGGGGACTCGGCTTGCCCCAGCATTTT
j_gene: TRBJ2-3; abundance: many; d_gene: TRBD2; v_gene: TRBV4-1; CDR3aa: CASSLGLVETQYF; CDR3nt: TGCGCCAGCAGCCTGGGACTAGTGGAAACGCAGTATTTT
j_gene: TRBJ1-3; abundance: .; d_gene: .; v_gene: TRBV9; CDR3aa: CASSAPGHQLSGNTIYF; CDR3nt: TGTGCCAGCAGCGCCCCCGGACACCAACTCTCTGGAAACACCATATATTTT
j_gene: TRBJ2-5; abundance: .; d_gene: .; v_gene: TRBV7-6; CDR3aa: CASGRQNRGEQYF; CDR3nt: TGTGCCAGCGGACGCCAAAATAGGGGAGAGCAGTACTTC
j_gene: TRBJ1-6; abundance: medium-sized; d_gene: .; v_gene: TRBV5-1; CDR3aa: CASSNTTRASSPLHF; CDR3nt: TGCGCCAGCAGCAATACGACAAGGGCTAGTTCACCCCTCCACTTT
j_gene: TRBJ2-2; abundance: .; d_gene: .; v_gene: TRBV19; CDR3aa: CASSRGSGELFF; CDR3nt: TGTGCCAGTAGTCGGGGGTCCGGGGAGCTGTTTTTT
j_gene: TRBJ2-1; abundance: few; d_gene: TRBD2; v_gene: TRBV5-1; CDR3aa: CASSLVGTSVSYNEQFF; CDR3nt: TGCGCCAGCAGCTTGGTGGGGACTAGCGTGTCCTACAATGAGCAGTTCTTC
j_gene: TRBJ2-1; abundance: .; d_gene: TRBD2; v_gene: TRBV4-3; CDR3aa: CASSQGLAGANNEQFF; CDR3nt: TGCGCCAGCAGCCAAGGACTAGCGGGAGCCAACAATGAGCAGTTCTTC
j_gene: TRBJ2-2; abundance: .; d_gene: TRBD1; v_gene: TRBV12-3/TRBV12-4; CDR3aa: CASIPRQGNTGELFF; CDR3nt: TGTGCCAGCATACCCCGACAGGGCAACACCGGGGAGCTGTTTTTT
j_gene: TRBJ2-2; abundance: .; d_gene: TRBD2; v_gene: TRBV7-2; CDR3aa: CASSQGIAGVLTGELFF; CDR3nt: TGCGCCAGCAGCCAAGGGATAGCGGGAGTTTTGACCGGGGAGCTGTTTTTT
j_gene: TRBJ1-1; abundance: many; d_gene: .; v_gene: TRBV20-1; CDR3aa: CSAWGINPEAFF; CDR3nt: TGCAGTGCTTGGGGGATCAACCCTGAAGCTTTCTTT
j_gene: TRBJ1-3; abundance: .; d_gene: .; v_gene: TRBV6-6; CDR3aa: CASSGNRAPDSGNTIYF; CDR3nt: TGTGCCAGCAGTGGCAACAGGGCACCAGACTCTGGAAACACCATATATTTT
j_gene: TRBJ2-3; abundance: .; d_gene: .; v_gene: TRBV29-1; CDR3aa: CSVVGRGTSTDTQYF; CDR3nt: TGCAGCGTTGTAGGACGGGGGACTAGCACAGATACGCAGTATTTT
j_gene: TRBJ1-1; abundance: .; d_gene: TRBD1; v_gene: TRBV5-4; CDR3aa: CASSPGQGGVAFF; CDR3nt: TGTGCCAGCAGTCCGGGACAGGGTGGGGTCGCTTTCTTT
j_gene: TRBJ2-3; abundance: many; d_gene: .; v_gene: TRBV5-8; CDR3aa: CASSLQEKDTQYF; CDR3nt: TGTGCCAGCAGCTTGCAGGAGAAAGATACGCAGTATTTT
j_gene: TRBJ2-2; abundance: .; d_gene: .; v_gene: TRBV25-1; CDR3aa: CASSTDSGESTEARELFF; CDR3nt: TGTGCCAGCAGTACAGACTCAGGCGAATCGACGGAGGCAAGGGAGCTGTTTTTT
j_gene: TRBJ2-5; abundance: .; d_gene: .; v_gene: TRBV5-1; CDR3aa: CASSLEEEETQYF; CDR3nt: TGCGCCAGCAGCTTGGAAGAGGAAGAGACCCAGTACTTC
j_gene: TRBJ2-7; abundance: .; d_gene: .; v_gene: TRBV29-1; CDR3aa: CSVGDYEQYF; CDR3nt: TGCAGCGTGGGAGACTACGAGCAGTACTTC
j_gene: TRBJ2-7; abundance: many; d_gene: TRBD2; v_gene: TRBV30; CDR3aa: CAWSGVSGRENAFREQYF; CDR3nt: TGTGCCTGGAGTGGGGTCAGTGGGCGGGAGAATGCGTTTAGGGAGCAGTACTTC
j_gene: TRBJ1-2; abundance: .; d_gene: TRBD1; v_gene: TRBV9; CDR3aa: CASSGGQAGYTF; CDR3nt: TGTGCCAGCAGCGGAGGACAGGCTGGCTACACCTTC
j_gene: TRBJ1-2; abundance: .; d_gene: TRBD1; v_gene: TRBV6-1; CDR3aa: CASSEAWDRGHGYTF; CDR3nt: TGTGCCAGCAGTGAAGCGTGGGACAGGGGGCATGGCTACACCTTC
j_gene: TRBJ2-1; abundance: .; d_gene: TRBD1; v_gene: TRBV10-2; CDR3aa: CASSESTGGQSYNEQFF; CDR3nt: TGCGCCAGCAGTGAGTCGACAGGGGGCCAATCCTACAATGAGCAGTTCTTC
j_gene: TRBJ2-3; abundance: few; d_gene: .; v_gene: TRBV11-2; CDR3aa: CASSLIRGRNKGGTQYF; CDR3nt: TGTGCCAGCAGCTTAATTAGGGGGAGAAATAAAGGGGGTACGCAGTATTTT
j_gene: TRBJ2-3; abundance: .; d_gene: TRBD2; v_gene: TRBV20-1; CDR3aa: CSDSTSGSDTQYF; CDR3nt: TGCAGTGACTCGACTAGCGGGAGTGATACGCAGTATTTT
j_gene: TRBJ1-4; abundance: .; d_gene: .; v_gene: TRBV11-2; CDR3aa: CASSENEKLFF; CDR3nt: TGTGCCAGCAGCGAAAATGAAAAACTGTTTTTT
j_gene: TRBJ1-2; abundance: .; d_gene: TRBD1; v_gene: TRBV4-1; CDR3aa: CASSQEWTGTYGYTF; CDR3nt: TGCGCCAGCAGCCAAGAGTGGACAGGGACCTATGGCTACACCTTC
j_gene: TRBJ2-3; abundance: .; d_gene: TRBD2; v_gene: TRBV10-3; CDR3aa: CATRTLASGGATDTQYF; CDR3nt: TGTGCCACCCGAACTCTTGCTAGCGGGGGCGCGACAGATACGCAGTATTTT
j_gene: TRBJ2-1; abundance: .; d_gene: .; v_gene: TRBV24-1; CDR3aa: CATSDLKGVSGNEQFF; CDR3nt: TGTGCCACCAGTGATTTGAAAGGGGTGAGCGGCAATGAGCAGTTCTTC
j_gene: TRBJ2-3; abundance: many; d_gene: .; v_gene: TRBV2; CDR3aa: CASRFAADTQYF; CDR3nt: TGTGCCAGCCGCTTCGCGGCAGATACGCAGTATTTT
j_gene: TRBJ2-2; abundance: many; d_gene: TRBD1; v_gene: TRBV7-9; CDR3aa: CASMKTGRGDTGELFF; CDR3nt: TGTGCCAGCATGAAGACAGGGCGAGGTGACACCGGGGAGCTGTTTTTT
j_gene: TRBJ1-2; abundance: few; d_gene: TRBD1; v_gene: TRBV25-1; CDR3aa: CASSEQGQGYGYTF; CDR3nt: TGTGCCAGCAGTGAACAGGGACAGGGCTATGGCTACACCTTC
j_gene: TRBJ2-2; abundance: many; d_gene: .; v_gene: TRBV24-1; CDR3aa: CATSDPWGLDTGELFF; CDR3nt: TGTGCCACCAGTGATCCCTGGGGATTGGACACCGGGGAGCTGTTTTTT
j_gene: TRBJ2-7; abundance: .; d_gene: TRBD1; v_gene: TRBV29-1; CDR3aa: CSVATGGVYEQYF; CDR3nt: TGCAGCGTGGCGACAGGGGGAGTCTACGAGCAGTACTTC
j_gene: TRBJ2-7; abundance: few; d_gene: TRBD1; v_gene: TRBV15; CDR3aa: CATSRESPGQSTYEQYF; CDR3nt: TGTGCCACCAGCAGAGAAAGTCCGGGACAGAGCACCTACGAGCAGTACTTC
j_gene: TRBJ2-7; abundance: many; d_gene: TRBD1; v_gene: TRBV4-3; CDR3aa: CASSQGTGGRPFYEQYF; CDR3nt: TGCGCCAGCAGCCAAGGGACAGGGGGAAGACCTTTTTACGAGCAGTACTTC
j_gene: TRBJ1-3; abundance: few; d_gene: .; v_gene: TRBV25-1; CDR3aa: CASSEWGGEPSGNTIYF; CDR3nt: TGTGCCAGCAGTGAATGGGGAGGAGAGCCTTCTGGAAACACCATATATTTT
j_gene: TRBJ2-2; abundance: .; d_gene: .; v_gene: TRBV25-1; CDR3aa: CARPGRGQNTGELFF; CDR3nt: TGTGCCAGACCCGGGCGGGGGCAGAACACCGGGGAGCTGTTTTTT
j_gene: TRBJ1-2; abundance: .; d_gene: .; v_gene: TRBV5-6; CDR3aa: CASPARLPGQPSHGYTF; CDR3nt: TGTGCCAGCCCGGCGAGATTACCGGGACAACCGTCCCATGGCTACACCTTC
j_gene: TRBJ1-4; abundance: .; d_gene: .; v_gene: TRBV13; CDR3aa: CASSLGPGPNEKLFF; CDR3nt: TGTGCCAGCAGCTTGGGACCGGGGCCAAATGAAAAACTGTTTTTT
j_gene: TRBJ2-3; abundance: medium-sized; d_gene: TRBD2; v_gene: TRBV20-1; CDR3aa: CSASGRATDTQYF; CDR3nt: TGCAGTGCTAGCGGGAGGGCTACAGATACGCAGTATTTT